This record covers a single T cell receptor beta chain. The CDR3 spans 14 residues. V shed 2 bases and J shed 3 bases, with 9 bases lying between them. CDR1 is KGHDR and CDR2 is SFDVKD in the germline V gene. Assay: immunoSEQ multiplex PCR; the TCRdb copy retains only in-frame clones and omits some. The profile shows roughly 80,000 clones, around nine tenths of them singletons. This sample stems from a study of control samples from healthy donors and cancer patients. The V and J genes are TRBV24-1 and TRBJ1-2; a weak D match, TRBD1 (5 bases). The receptor's source is a woman aged 55 to 70 with head and neck cancer. Source material: PBMCs. The CDR3 protein is CATSDSTGDYGYTF. The DNA for the CDR3 is TGTGCCACCAGTGATTCAACAGGAGACTATGGCTACACCTTC.